This T cell receptor beta chain was captured by sequencing in a study of blood T cell repertoires in COVID-19. Study at large: Acute and convalescent COVID-19 samples came from the United States, Italy and Spain. The analysed material was cDNA or gDNA that came from T cells, B-cell-depleted T cells, or PBMCs.

Losses at the gene ends were 4 bases for V and 4 bases for J; bases not matched to a gene: 2. The CDR3 has 14 residues. Germline V gives CDR1 LNHDA, CDR2 SQIVND (reference sequence). Methods used by the authors: By means of reference gene primer amplification, nucleated cell counts were estimated. Method: immunoSEQ multiplex PCR; TCRdb's copy keeps in-frame clones and lacks some. For V, J and clone size, that table is used; D and trimming come from the DNA. The data show roughly 300,000 clones, roughly 90% seen once. Cohort 3 donors were reported recovered after two negative PCRs, clearance, or symptom resolution.

The TCR was taken from a woman in her thirties who had recovered from COVID-19. This chain joins TRBV19 and TRBJ2-1; 9 nucleotides agree with TRBD1. Sequencing used PBMCs or T cells enriched from blood (not recorded which). CDR3 in DNA: TGTGCCAGTAGTAAGGGACAGGGATACAATGAGCAGTTCTTC. This gives the protein CASSKGQGYNEQFF.